This T cell receptor beta chain appears in the sequencing data of a study of early T cells in non-severe SARS-CoV-2 infection. The study's findings and limits: VDJdb matching favored anti-spike CD8 responses, missing private and CD4 specificities.

Between the trimmed V and J ends, which lost 0 bases and 8 bases, there was a span of 6 bases. Germline V CDR1 and CDR2: SGHRS, YFSETQ. This CDR3 has 13 amino acids. Regarding this clonotype: The antigen is not known.

Molecules of cDNA were individually given unique molecular identifiers that were attached to them. TCRdb re-called the 5' RACE reads with MiXCR, one entry per CDR3 protein. The sample includes tens of thousands of distinct CDR3 sequences, around 20% of them seen just once. Sequencing was performed on whole blood, taken at baseline. The source of this sequence is an adult who was a healthcare worker with PCR-confirmed SARS-CoV-2 infection or an uninfected control (not recorded which). The V gene is TRBV5-1, the J gene TRBJ1-6; D gene ambiguous. This CDR3 is CASSLDDHSPLHF. The DNA for the CDR3 is TGCGCCAGCAGCTTGGACGATCATTCACCCCTCCACTTT.